The present entry profiles one T cell receptor (beta chain) with its context. Its cognate antigen is unknown. This sample stems from a study of Ad26.COV2.S vaccination and SARS-CoV-2 variants. For the study at large: A COV1001 Ad26.COV2.S trial-arm participant provided the sample.

Treatment reported: roughly 18 received Ad26.COV2.S at low or high dose, single or two shots; roughly 5 received placebo; per-sample allocation not given. Each sample was drawn 63 days after the first injection (of vaccine or placebo). Sequencing was performed with immunoSEQ multiplex PCR; in TCRdb, only in-frame clones are kept and a portion is missing. The sample lists a few hundred thousand clones, around 89% seen once, with about 4% in the top ten. The CDR3 extends over 14 amino acids. V was pared by 6 bases and J by 7 bases, with 12 bases of the junction left unmatched. Germline CDR1 and CDR2: SNHLY and FYNNEI. Study results and limitations: It is possible that the TCR breadth and depth analyses underestimated the total T cell responses. Higher spike-specific TCR breadth was found in vaccine recipients than in placebo recipients.

Sequences were derived from peripheral blood, sampled in a trial of Ad26.COV2.S vaccine versus placebo. The genes are TRBV2 and TRBJ2-7, with 7 bases aligning to TRBD1. The clonotype was recovered from a person aged 18-60 years who received the Ad26.COV2.S COVID-19 vaccine or a placebo. CDR3 coding DNA: TGTGCCAGCAGGATTGACACAGGGGAAAGGGAGCAGTACTTC. This gives the protein CASRIDTGEREQYF.